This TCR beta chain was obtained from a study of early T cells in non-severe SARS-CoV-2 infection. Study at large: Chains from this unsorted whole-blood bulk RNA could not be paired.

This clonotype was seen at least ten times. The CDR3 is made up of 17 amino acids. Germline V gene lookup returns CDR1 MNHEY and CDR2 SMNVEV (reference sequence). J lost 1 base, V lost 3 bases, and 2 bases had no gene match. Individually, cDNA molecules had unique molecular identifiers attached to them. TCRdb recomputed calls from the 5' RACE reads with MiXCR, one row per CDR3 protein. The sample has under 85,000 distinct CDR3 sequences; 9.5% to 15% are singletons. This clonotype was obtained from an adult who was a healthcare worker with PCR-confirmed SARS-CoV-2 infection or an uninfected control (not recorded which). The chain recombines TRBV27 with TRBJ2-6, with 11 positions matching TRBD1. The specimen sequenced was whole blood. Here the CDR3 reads CASSFRDRGSGANVLTF. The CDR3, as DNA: TGTGCCAGCAGTTTCCGGGACAGGGGGTCTGGGGCCAACGTCCTGACTTTC. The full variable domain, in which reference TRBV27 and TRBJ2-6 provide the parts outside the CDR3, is EAQVTQNPRYLITVTGKKLTVTCSQNMNHEYMSWYRQDPGLGLRQIYYSMNVEVTDKGDVPEGYKVSRKEKRNFPLILESPSPNQTSLYFCASSFRDRGSGANVLTFGAGSRLTVL.